This TCR beta chain emerged from a study of blood T cell repertoires in COVID-19. Study context: COVID-19 samples collected from the United States, Italy and Spain covered acute and convalescent phases. In each case, the material was cDNA or gDNA derived from T cells, B-cell-depleted T cells, or PBMCs.

Authors' processing steps: How many nucleated cells were present was estimated from reference gene primer amplification. TCRdb's copy holds only in-frame clones and misses some; the assay was immunoSEQ multiplex PCR. The DNA was the basis for D and trimming; V, J and clone size are from that table. The sample has tens of thousands of clones; less than 85% are singletons. Germline loops: CDR1 LNHDA, CDR2 SQIVND (reference sequence). The CDR3 runs to 16 residues. Deletions cut 3 bases from V and 0 bases from J, with 12 bases between. The sample taken for sequencing was peripheral blood. The chain joins TRBV19 to TRBJ1-3, with unresolved D. This TCR was recovered from a woman in her seventies with acute or convalescent COVID-19. CDR3 sequence: CASSMSGPISGNTIYF. In nucleotides, the CDR3 is TGTGCCAGTAGTATGTCTGGGCCCATCTCTGGAAACACCATATATTTT.